A selection of T cell receptor beta chains follows, all from one sample in a study of T cell changes during pregnancy in multiple sclerosis. Libraries were prepared by immunoSEQ multiplex PCR; TCRdb keeps only in-frame clonotypes and omits some of them. The sample yields 50,000 to 65,000 clones, less than 90% seen once. The sequenced sample was CD4+ T cells from peripheral blood mononuclear cells, obtained in the third trimester of pregnancy. Receptors were obtained from a female donor with multiple sclerosis, enrolled in a pregnancy study. Both conserved end residues are part of each CDR3. D genes are given only for firm matches. Size is stated for part of the rows, as once, few or many counts, or as a class when the clone is expanded.

j_call clone_size d_call v_call cdr3_aa
TRBJ2-3 . TRBD2 TRBV5-1 CASSLASGSRAQYF
TRBJ1-6 . TRBD1 TRBV18 CASSPNPDRASSPLHF
TRBJ1-1 medium-sized . TRBV4-1 CASSNTGTPILGSNTEAFF
TRBJ2-7 . . TRBV5-6 CASSLYTGYSEQYF
TRBJ1-1 . . TRBV11-2 CASRSLKGGAFF
TRBJ2-1 once . TRBV5-1 CATAPGGSSYNEQFF
TRBJ1-1 . . TRBV29-1 CSVGDSEAFF
TRBJ1-1 . TRBD1 TRBV6-1 CASTMTGSTEAFF
TRBJ2-1 . TRBD2 TRBV4-2 CASSQRGAGGGEQFF
TRBJ1-3 . TRBD1 TRBV5-6 CASSLSGGGTIYF
TRBJ1-2 . TRBD1 TRBV7-2 CASSLASQGGYGYTF
TRBJ2-4 . . TRBV7-3 CASSLNGGGNIQYF
TRBJ2-1 . TRBD2 TRBV4-3 CASSQDEAGGRNEQFF
TRBJ2-7 once TRBD2 TRBV4-3 CASSRGRQGGYEQYF
TRBJ2-1 . TRBD2 TRBV7-9 CASSLVRLAGGPYNEQFF
TRBJ1-2 . . TRBV5-1 CASSLGGQDYGYTF
TRBJ1-2 . . TRBV6-1 CASSEKQRYGYTF
TRBJ1-1 . TRBD1 TRBV25-1 CASTPLGTGKNTEAFF
TRBJ2-7 . . TRBV7-2 CASSSSVGWGAFQGEQYF
TRBJ1-4 . . TRBV11-1 CASSLRQGVDEKLFF
TRBJ1-5 . TRBD1 TRBV30 CAWSVRRTGGYSNQPQHF
TRBJ2-3 . TRBD2 TRBV4-2 CASSQLSSSGGATDTQYF
TRBJ1-2 . TRBD1 TRBV29-1 CSVEVTSQGPPWGGYTF
TRBJ1-1 . TRBD1 TRBV2 CASRDRGGNTEAFF
TRBJ1-2 . TRBD1 TRBV7-9 CASSLEQGLGYTF
TRBJ2-3 . TRBD2 TRBV27 CASSPGLAGDGTQYF